This record concerns one TCR beta chain sequence. Its antigen is unidentified. The data stem from a study of T cell responses to AZD1222 COVID-19 vaccine. Findings and limits, study-wide: Nearly half of the spike-specific TCRs reportedly recognize variant regions that carry no mutations. The sample set comprised mostly white British donors with more females, and clonal diversity was possibly underestimated. Just a handful of AZD1222 recipients tested seropositive at baseline.

Here immunoSEQ multiplex PCR was the method, and the copy in TCRdb shows in-frame clones only, minus some. The table has about 130,000 clones, 80% to 90% seen once. Germline CDR1 MNHEY, CDR2 SVGAGI. The ends were cut back, 6 bases at V and 7 bases at J, with 16 bases in the middle. This CDR3 contains 14 residues. This sequence joins TRBV6-5 and TRBJ1-5, with D uncertain. The starting material was peripheral blood, obtained on day 0 of AZD1222 vaccination. This TCR came from an adult in good health. This CDR3 reads CASRQNGVGQPQHF. The CDR3 DNA follows: TGTGCCAGCAGGCAGAACGGAGTTGGACAGCCCCAGCATTTT.